Listed below are T cell receptor beta chains from one sample, sequenced in a study of blood T cells in healthy people across ages. TCRdb used MiXCR to reprocess the 5' RACE reads, holding one entry per CDR3 protein. The sample lists 800,000 or so distinct CDR3 sequences, around 68% occurring once. The sample taken for sequencing was blood. These receptors originate from a man aged 25-45 years in good health. Both conserved end residues are part of each CDR3. The D gene is left open where the match is weak. Clone size is given for some rows only: seen once, a few or many times, or a class if the clone is expanded.

j_gene: TRBJ1-1; abundance: .; v_gene: TRBV2; d_gene: TRBD1; CDR3aa: CASSEEGQGASTEAFF; CDR3nt: TGTGCCAGCAGTGAAGAGGGACAGGGGGCTAGCACTGAAGCTTTCTTT
j_gene: TRBJ2-3; abundance: .; v_gene: TRBV6-1; d_gene: .; CDR3aa: CASSQTGIPNTETQYF; CDR3nt: TGTGCCAGCAGTCAAACCGGGATCCCGAACACAGAGACGCAGTATTTT
j_gene: TRBJ2-2; abundance: .; v_gene: TRBV29-1; d_gene: .; CDR3aa: CSGKNTGELFF; CDR3nt: TGCAGCGGGAAGAACACCGGGGAGCTGTTTTTT
j_gene: TRBJ2-1; abundance: .; v_gene: TRBV27; d_gene: .; CDR3aa: CASSFRGPSPNEQFF; CDR3nt: TGTGCCAGCAGTTTCAGGGGCCCTTCCCCAAATGAGCAGTTCTTC
j_gene: TRBJ1-4; abundance: .; v_gene: TRBV12-3/TRBV12-4; d_gene: .; CDR3aa: CASSFVSGGAREKLFF; CDR3nt: TGTGCCAGCAGTTTTGTTAGCGGGGGGGCTAGGGAAAAACTGTTTTTT
j_gene: TRBJ2-7; abundance: once; v_gene: TRBV15; d_gene: .; CDR3aa: CATSRPFSSSYEQYF; CDR3nt: TGTGCCACCAGCAGGCCCTTCTCCAGCTCCTACGAGCAGTACTTC
j_gene: TRBJ2-1; abundance: .; v_gene: TRBV14; d_gene: TRBD1; CDR3aa: CASSQDRAGQGAENEQFF; CDR3nt: TGTGCCAGCAGCCAAGATAGGGCGGGACAGGGGGCAGAAAATGAGCAGTTCTTC
j_gene: TRBJ2-1; abundance: .; v_gene: TRBV7-8; d_gene: TRBD2; CDR3aa: CASSLERGVVEQFF; CDR3nt: TGTGCCAGCAGCTTGGAACGGGGGGTCGTGGAGCAGTTCTTC
j_gene: TRBJ1-2; abundance: .; v_gene: TRBV27; d_gene: .; CDR3aa: CASRNLGGYTF; CDR3nt: TGTGCCAGCCGGAACTTGGGCGGCTACACCTTC
j_gene: TRBJ2-3; abundance: .; v_gene: TRBV7-2; d_gene: TRBD2; CDR3aa: CASSSGRGGAGADTQYF; CDR3nt: TGTGCCAGCAGCTCCGGGCGCGGGGGGGCCGGCGCAGATACGCAGTATTTT
j_gene: TRBJ1-1; abundance: .; v_gene: TRBV14; d_gene: .; CDR3aa: CASSQLGYTEAFF; CDR3nt: TGTGCCAGCAGCCAACTCGGATACACTGAAGCTTTCTTT
j_gene: TRBJ1-2; abundance: .; v_gene: TRBV9; d_gene: .; CDR3aa: CASSGQPEPNYGYTF; CDR3nt: TGCGCCAGCAGCGGCCAACCAGAACCCAACTATGGCTACACCTTC
j_gene: TRBJ2-3; abundance: many; v_gene: TRBV5-6; d_gene: .; CDR3aa: CASSWTAGDTQYF; CDR3nt: TGTGCCAGCAGCTGGACAGCGGGGGATACGCAGTATTTT
j_gene: TRBJ2-3; abundance: .; v_gene: TRBV7-9; d_gene: .; CDR3aa: CASSSTALAGTDTQYF; CDR3nt: TGTGCCAGCAGCTCCACGGCGTTGGCTGGGACAGATACGCAGTATTTT
j_gene: TRBJ2-5; abundance: .; v_gene: TRBV29-1; d_gene: TRBD1; CDR3aa: CSGGRGSQETQYF; CDR3nt: TGCAGCGGTGGCAGGGGGAGCCAAGAGACCCAGTACTTC
j_gene: TRBJ1-5; abundance: .; v_gene: TRBV20-1; d_gene: .; CDR3aa: CSAGGGFAQPQHF; CDR3nt: TGCAGTGCTGGTGGGGGGTTTGCTCAGCCCCAGCATTTT
j_gene: TRBJ2-4; abundance: many; v_gene: TRBV7-2; d_gene: .; CDR3aa: CASSFLDIQYF; CDR3nt: TGTGCCAGCAGTTTTCTGGACATTCAGTACTTC
j_gene: TRBJ2-3; abundance: once; v_gene: TRBV4-2; d_gene: TRBD2; CDR3aa: CASSLGLAGLSTDTQYF; CDR3nt: TGTGCCAGCAGCCTGGGACTAGCGGGTTTAAGCACAGATACGCAGTATTTT
j_gene: TRBJ2-1; abundance: .; v_gene: TRBV7-3; d_gene: .; CDR3aa: CASSLDGLNEQFF; CDR3nt: TGTGCCAGCAGTCTGGACGGGTTGAATGAGCAGTTCTTC
j_gene: TRBJ2-3; abundance: .; v_gene: TRBV6-2/TRBV6-3; d_gene: TRBD2; CDR3aa: CASSYMGLHTDTQYF; CDR3nt: TGTGCCAGCAGTTACATGGGACTACACACAGATACGCAGTATTTT
j_gene: TRBJ2-7; abundance: .; v_gene: TRBV10-3; d_gene: .; CDR3aa: CAISESDKGKAVGEQYF; CDR3nt: TGTGCCATCAGTGAGTCTGATAAAGGGAAAGCGGTCGGCGAGCAGTACTTC
j_gene: TRBJ2-1; abundance: .; v_gene: TRBV5-1; d_gene: TRBD2; CDR3aa: CASSPSSGLSSYNEQFF; CDR3nt: TGCGCCAGCAGCCCCTCTAGCGGGTTAAGCTCCTACAATGAGCAGTTCTTC
j_gene: TRBJ2-3; abundance: .; v_gene: TRBV3-1; d_gene: TRBD2; CDR3aa: CASSVERGGQGDTQYF; CDR3nt: TGTGCCAGCAGCGTTGAGCGGGGGGGCCAGGGAGATACGCAGTATTTT
j_gene: TRBJ2-7; abundance: .; v_gene: TRBV20-1; d_gene: TRBD2; CDR3aa: CSARVAGVYEQYF; CDR3nt: TGCAGTGCTAGGGTAGCGGGGGTCTACGAGCAGTACTTC
j_gene: TRBJ2-7; abundance: .; v_gene: TRBV28; d_gene: .; CDR3aa: CASSLIQAYEQYF; CDR3nt: TGTGCCAGCAGTTTGATACAGGCCTACGAGCAGTACTTC
j_gene: TRBJ2-7; abundance: .; v_gene: TRBV7-3; d_gene: .; CDR3aa: CASSAPPLALQYF; CDR3nt: TGTGCCAGCAGCGCCCCCCCTCTAGCGCTTCAGTACTTC
j_gene: TRBJ1-5; abundance: .; v_gene: TRBV28; d_gene: .; CDR3aa: CASSLYSWSNQPQHF; CDR3nt: TGTGCCAGCAGTTTATACAGCTGGAGCAATCAGCCCCAGCATTTT
j_gene: TRBJ2-1; abundance: few; v_gene: TRBV5-1; d_gene: .; CDR3aa: CASSLVGGAYNEQFF; CDR3nt: TGCGCCAGCAGCTTGGTTGGCGGGGCCTACAATGAGCAGTTCTTC
j_gene: TRBJ2-4; abundance: once; v_gene: TRBV20-1; d_gene: .; CDR3aa: CSAPEDTLGEQYF; CDR3nt: TGCAGTGCTCCTGAGGACACATTGGGGGAGCAGTACTTC
j_gene: TRBJ1-6; abundance: .; v_gene: TRBV7-2; d_gene: .; CDR3aa: CASSLDGTYHNSPLHF; CDR3nt: TGTGCCAGCAGCTTAGACGGGACATATCATAATTCACCCCTCCACTTT
j_gene: TRBJ2-7; abundance: .; v_gene: TRBV28; d_gene: TRBD1; CDR3aa: CASSLTGGESYEQYF; CDR3nt: TGTGCCAGCAGTTTGACAGGGGGCGAGAGTTACGAGCAGTACTTC
j_gene: TRBJ2-3; abundance: once; v_gene: TRBV20-1; d_gene: TRBD1; CDR3aa: CSARAVGTGADTQYF; CDR3nt: TGCAGTGCTAGAGCGGTAGGGACAGGCGCAGATACGCAGTATTTT
j_gene: TRBJ2-7; abundance: .; v_gene: TRBV27; d_gene: TRBD2; CDR3aa: CASRSGGYEQYF; CDR3nt: TGTGCCAGCAGAAGCGGGGGCTACGAGCAGTACTTC
j_gene: TRBJ2-3; abundance: once; v_gene: TRBV29-1; d_gene: TRBD1; CDR3aa: CSVGLTGGPTDTQYF; CDR3nt: TGCAGCGTTGGATTGACAGGGGGACCCACAGATACGCAGTATTTT
j_gene: TRBJ2-5; abundance: .; v_gene: TRBV12-3/TRBV12-4; d_gene: TRBD1; CDR3aa: CASSHRTGGSPETQYF; CDR3nt: TGTGCCAGCAGCCACAGGACAGGGGGTTCCCCAGAGACCCAGTACTTC
j_gene: TRBJ1-2; abundance: .; v_gene: TRBV4-1; d_gene: .; CDR3aa: CASSQALGRSYGYTF; CDR3nt: TGCGCCAGCAGCCAAGCTTTAGGTCGGAGCTATGGCTACACCTTC
j_gene: TRBJ2-2; abundance: .; v_gene: TRBV5-1; d_gene: .; CDR3aa: CASSFRAGMDGELFF; CDR3nt: TGCGCCAGCAGCTTCCGGGCAGGGATGGACGGGGAGCTGTTTTTT
j_gene: TRBJ1-1; abundance: .; v_gene: TRBV29-1; d_gene: .; CDR3aa: CSAADWGIEAFF; CDR3nt: TGCAGCGCCGCGGACTGGGGCATTGAAGCTTTCTTT
j_gene: TRBJ2-1; abundance: .; v_gene: TRBV7-3; d_gene: .; CDR3aa: CASSPPRGGANEQFF; CDR3nt: TGTGCCAGCAGCCCCCCAAGGGGGGGGGCGAATGAGCAGTTCTTC
j_gene: TRBJ2-3; abundance: .; v_gene: TRBV28; d_gene: TRBD2; CDR3aa: CASATGTSYSTDTQYF; CDR3nt: TGTGCCAGCGCAACCGGGACTAGTTATTCCACAGATACGCAGTATTTT